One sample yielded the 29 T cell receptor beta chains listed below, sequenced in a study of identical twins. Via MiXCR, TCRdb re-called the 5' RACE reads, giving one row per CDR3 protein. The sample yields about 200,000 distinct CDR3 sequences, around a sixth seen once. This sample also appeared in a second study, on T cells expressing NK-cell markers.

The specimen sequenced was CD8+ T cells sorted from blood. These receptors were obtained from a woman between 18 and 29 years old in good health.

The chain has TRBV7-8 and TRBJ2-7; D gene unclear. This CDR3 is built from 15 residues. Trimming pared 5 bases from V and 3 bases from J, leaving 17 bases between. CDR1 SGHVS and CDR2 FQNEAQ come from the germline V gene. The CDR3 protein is CASSPHLAYFYEQYF. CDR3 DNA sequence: TGTGCCAGCAGCCCCCACTTGGCGTACTTCTACGAGCAGTACTTC.

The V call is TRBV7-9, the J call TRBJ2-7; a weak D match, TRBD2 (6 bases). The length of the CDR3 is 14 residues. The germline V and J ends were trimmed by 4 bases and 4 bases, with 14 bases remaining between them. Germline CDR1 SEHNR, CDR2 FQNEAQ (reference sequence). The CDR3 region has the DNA TGTGCCAGCAGCTCAACCGGGGACTCGTACGAGCAGTACTTC. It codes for CASSSTGDSYEQYF.

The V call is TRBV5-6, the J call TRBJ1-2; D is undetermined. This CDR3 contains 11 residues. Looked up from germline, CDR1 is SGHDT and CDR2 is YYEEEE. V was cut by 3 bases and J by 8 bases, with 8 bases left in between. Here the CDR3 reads CASSYHQGYTF. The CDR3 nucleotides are TGTGCCAGCAGCTATCATCAGGGCTACACCTTC.

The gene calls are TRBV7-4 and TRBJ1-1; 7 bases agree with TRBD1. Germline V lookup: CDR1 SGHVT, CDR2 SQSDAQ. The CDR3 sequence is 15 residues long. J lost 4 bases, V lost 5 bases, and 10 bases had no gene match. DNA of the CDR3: TGTGCCAGCAGCCCCCGGGACAGCCTTTCCACTGAAGCTTTCTTT. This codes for CASSPRDSLSTEAFF.

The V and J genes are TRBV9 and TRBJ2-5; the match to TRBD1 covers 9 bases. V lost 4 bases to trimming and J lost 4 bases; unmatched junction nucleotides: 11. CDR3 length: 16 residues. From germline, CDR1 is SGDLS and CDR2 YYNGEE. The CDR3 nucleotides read TGTGCCAGCAGCAAATCCGGGACAGGGATTAGAGAGACCCAGTACTTC. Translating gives CASSKSGTGIRETQYF. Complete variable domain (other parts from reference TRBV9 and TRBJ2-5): DSGVTQTPKHLITATGQRVTLRCSPRSGDLSVYWYQQSLDQGLQFLIQYYNGEERAKGNILERFSAQQFPDLHSELNLSSLELGDSALYFCASSKSGTGIRETQYFGPGTRLLVL.

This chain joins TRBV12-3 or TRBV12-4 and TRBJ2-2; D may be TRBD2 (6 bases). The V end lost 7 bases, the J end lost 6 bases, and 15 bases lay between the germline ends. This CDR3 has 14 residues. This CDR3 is CASTLPGEAGELFF. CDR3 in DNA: TGTGCCAGCACCTTACCCGGGGAGGCCGGGGAGCTGTTTTTT.

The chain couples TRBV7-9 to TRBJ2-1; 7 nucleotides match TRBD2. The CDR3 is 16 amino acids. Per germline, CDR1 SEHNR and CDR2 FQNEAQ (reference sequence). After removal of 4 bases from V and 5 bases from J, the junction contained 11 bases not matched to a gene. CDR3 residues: CASSSPPAGANNEQFF. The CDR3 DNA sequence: TGTGCCAGCAGCTCCCCCCCGGCGGGAGCAAACAATGAGCAGTTCTTC.

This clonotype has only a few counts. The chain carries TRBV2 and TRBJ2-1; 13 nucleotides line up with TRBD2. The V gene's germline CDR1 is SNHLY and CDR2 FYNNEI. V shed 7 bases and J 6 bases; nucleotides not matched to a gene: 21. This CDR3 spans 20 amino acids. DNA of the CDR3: TGTGCCAGCACTGGAGATACGGTTGGGGTTACTAGCGGGAGGGCCAATGAGCAGTTCTTC. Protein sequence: CASTGDTVGVTSGRANEQFF.

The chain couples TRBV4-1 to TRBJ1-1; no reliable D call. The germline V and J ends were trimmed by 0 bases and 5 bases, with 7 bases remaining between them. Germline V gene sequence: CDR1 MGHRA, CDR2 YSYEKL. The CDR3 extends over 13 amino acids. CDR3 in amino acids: CASSQERATEAFF. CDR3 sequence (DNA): TGCGCCAGCAGCCAAGAGAGGGCGACTGAAGCTTTCTTT.

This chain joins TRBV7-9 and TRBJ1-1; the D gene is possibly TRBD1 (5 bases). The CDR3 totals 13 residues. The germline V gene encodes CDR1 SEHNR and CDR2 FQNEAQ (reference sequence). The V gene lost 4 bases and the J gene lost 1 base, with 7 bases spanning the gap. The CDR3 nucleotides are TGTGCCAGCAGCTGGGACCGGAACACTGAAGCTTTCTTT. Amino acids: CASSWDRNTEAFF.

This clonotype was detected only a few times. The CDR3: CASSPGSSKLFF. The CDR3 nucleotides are TGTGCCAGCAGTCCCGGGTCCTCAAAGCTGTTTTTT. V gene TRBV6-2 or TRBV6-3 combines with J gene TRBJ2-2; D gene unclear. Germline lookup yields CDR1 MNHEY and CDR2 SVGEGT. The CDR3 loop spans 12 amino acids. V was trimmed by 5 bases and J by 12 bases, leaving 13 bases between them.

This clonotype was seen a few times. CDR3 sequence: CASSVTGTDTQYF. CDR3 sequence (DNA): TGTGCCAGCAGCGTCACGGGGACAGATACGCAGTATTTT. The rearrangement joins TRBV9 to TRBJ2-3, with TRBD2 as a possible D gene (5 bases). The V end lost 2 bases, the J end lost 3 bases, and 7 bases lay between the germline ends. Germline CDR1 reads SGDLS; CDR2 reads YYNGEE. There are 13 residues in the CDR3. Looking up the rest from reference TRBV9 and TRBJ2-3 gives the full variable domain: DSGVTQTPKHLITATGQRVTLRCSPRSGDLSVYWYQQSLDQGLQFLIQYYNGEERAKGNILERFSAQQFPDLHSELNLSSLELGDSALYFCASSVTGTDTQYFGPGTRLTVL.

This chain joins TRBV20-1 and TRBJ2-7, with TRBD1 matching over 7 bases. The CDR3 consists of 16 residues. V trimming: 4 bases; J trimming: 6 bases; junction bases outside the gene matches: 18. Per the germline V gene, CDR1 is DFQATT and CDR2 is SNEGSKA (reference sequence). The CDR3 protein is CSATPLQGTDFFEQYF. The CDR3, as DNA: TGCAGTGCTACACCACTACAAGGGACAGACTTCTTCGAGCAGTACTTC.

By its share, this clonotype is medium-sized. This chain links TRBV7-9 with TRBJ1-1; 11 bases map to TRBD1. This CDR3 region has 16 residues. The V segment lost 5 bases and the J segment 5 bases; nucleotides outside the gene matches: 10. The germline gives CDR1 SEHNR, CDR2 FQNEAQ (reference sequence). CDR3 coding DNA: TGTGCCAGCAGCCCAGATCGCGGACAGGGGGCAACTGAAGCTTTCTTT. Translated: CASSPDRGQGATEAFF.

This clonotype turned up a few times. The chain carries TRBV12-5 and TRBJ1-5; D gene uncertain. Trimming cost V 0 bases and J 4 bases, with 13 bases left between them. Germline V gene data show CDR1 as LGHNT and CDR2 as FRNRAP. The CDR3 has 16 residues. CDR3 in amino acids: CASGLVTGVGNQPQHF. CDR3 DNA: TGTGCTAGTGGTTTGGTAACCGGGGTAGGAAATCAGCCCCAGCATTTT.

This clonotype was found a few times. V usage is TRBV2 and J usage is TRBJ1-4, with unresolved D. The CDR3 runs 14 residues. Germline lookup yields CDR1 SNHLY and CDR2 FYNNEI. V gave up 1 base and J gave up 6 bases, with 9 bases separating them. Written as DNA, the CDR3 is TGTGCCAGCAGTGAAGAAAGCTGGTATGAAAAACTGTTTTTT. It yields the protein CASSEESWYEKLFF.

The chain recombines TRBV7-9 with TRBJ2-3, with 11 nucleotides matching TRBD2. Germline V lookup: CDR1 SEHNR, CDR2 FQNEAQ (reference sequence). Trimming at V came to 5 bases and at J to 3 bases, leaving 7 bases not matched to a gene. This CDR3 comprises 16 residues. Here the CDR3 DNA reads TGTGCCAGCAGCCCGGAGACTAGCGGGGTTACAGATACGCAGTATTTT. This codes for CASSPETSGVTDTQYF. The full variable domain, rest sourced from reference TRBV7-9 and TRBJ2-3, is DTGVSQNPRHKITKRGQNVTFRCDPISEHNRLYWYRQTLGQGPEFLTYFQNEAQLEKSRLLSDRFSAERPKGSFSTLEIQRTEQGDSAMYLCASSPETSGVTDTQYFGPGTRLTVL.

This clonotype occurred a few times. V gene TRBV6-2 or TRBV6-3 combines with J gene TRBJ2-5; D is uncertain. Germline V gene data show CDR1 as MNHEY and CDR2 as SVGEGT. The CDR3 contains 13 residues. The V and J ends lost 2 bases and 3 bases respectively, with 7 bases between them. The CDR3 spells CASSYLVEETQYF. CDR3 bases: TGTGCCAGCAGTTACCTGGTGGAAGAGACCCAGTACTTC.

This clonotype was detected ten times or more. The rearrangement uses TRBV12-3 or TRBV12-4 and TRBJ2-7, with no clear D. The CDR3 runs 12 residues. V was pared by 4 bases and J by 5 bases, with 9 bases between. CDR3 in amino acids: CASSSLSHEQYF. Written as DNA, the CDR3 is TGTGCCAGCAGTTCCCTTTCCCACGAGCAGTACTTC.

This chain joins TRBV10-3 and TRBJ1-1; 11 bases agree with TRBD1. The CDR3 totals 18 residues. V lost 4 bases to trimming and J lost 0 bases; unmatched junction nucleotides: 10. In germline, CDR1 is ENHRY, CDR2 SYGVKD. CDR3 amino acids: CAISASGTGGLLNTEAFF. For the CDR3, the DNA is TGTGCCATCAGTGCCTCAGGGACAGGGGGGCTTTTGAACACTGAAGCTTTCTTT.

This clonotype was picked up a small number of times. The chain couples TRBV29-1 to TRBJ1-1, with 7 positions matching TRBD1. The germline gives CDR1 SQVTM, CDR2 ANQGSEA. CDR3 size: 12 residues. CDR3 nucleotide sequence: TGCACTGGACAGGAGATGAACACTGAAGCTTTCTTT. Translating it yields CTGQEMNTEAFF.

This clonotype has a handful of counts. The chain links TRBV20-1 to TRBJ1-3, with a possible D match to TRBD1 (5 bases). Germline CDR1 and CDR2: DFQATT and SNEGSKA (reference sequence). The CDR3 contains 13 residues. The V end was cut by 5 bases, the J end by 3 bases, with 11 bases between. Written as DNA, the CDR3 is TGCAGTGCTTGGGGGGAGGATGGAAACACCATATATTTT. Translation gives CSAWGEDGNTIYF.

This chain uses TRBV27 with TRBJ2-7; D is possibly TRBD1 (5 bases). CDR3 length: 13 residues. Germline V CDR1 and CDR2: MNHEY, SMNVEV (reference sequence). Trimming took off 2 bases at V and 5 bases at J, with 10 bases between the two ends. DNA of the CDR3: TGTGCCAGCAGTTTACAGGGTTTCAACGAGCAGTACTTC. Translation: CASSLQGFNEQYF.

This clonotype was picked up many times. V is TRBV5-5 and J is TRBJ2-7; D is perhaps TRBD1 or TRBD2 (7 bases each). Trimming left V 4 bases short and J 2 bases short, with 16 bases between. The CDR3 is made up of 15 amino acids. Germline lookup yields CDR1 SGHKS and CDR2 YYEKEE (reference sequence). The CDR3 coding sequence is TGTGCCAGCAGCCTGGGAGGGACAGACGCCTACGAGCAGTACTTC. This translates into CASSLGGTDAYEQYF.

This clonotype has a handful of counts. Written as DNA, the CDR3 is TGTGCCAGCAGTCCCACTACTAGCGAGGAGGGCGATGAGCAGTTCTTC. Translation gives CASSPTTSEEGDEQFF. The genes are TRBV6-2 or TRBV6-3 and TRBJ2-1, with 7 nucleotides matching TRBD2. The CDR3 contains 16 residues. V trimming: 5 bases; J trimming: 8 bases; junction bases outside the gene matches: 15. Germline V gives CDR1 MNHEY, CDR2 SVGEGT.

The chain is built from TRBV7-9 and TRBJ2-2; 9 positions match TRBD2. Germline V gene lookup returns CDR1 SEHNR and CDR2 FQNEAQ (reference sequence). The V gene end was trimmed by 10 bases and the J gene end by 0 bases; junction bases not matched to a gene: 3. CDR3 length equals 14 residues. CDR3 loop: CATLAGSNTGELFF. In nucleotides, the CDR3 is TGTGCCACCCTAGCGGGATCGAACACCGGGGAGCTGTTTTTT.

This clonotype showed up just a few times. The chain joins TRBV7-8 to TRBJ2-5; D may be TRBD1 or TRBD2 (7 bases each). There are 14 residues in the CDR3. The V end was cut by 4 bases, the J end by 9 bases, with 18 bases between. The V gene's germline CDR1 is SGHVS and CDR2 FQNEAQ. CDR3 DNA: TGTGCCAGCAGCTCCCCAGGGGGGGATATCCCCCAGTACTTC. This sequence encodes CASSSPGGDIPQYF.

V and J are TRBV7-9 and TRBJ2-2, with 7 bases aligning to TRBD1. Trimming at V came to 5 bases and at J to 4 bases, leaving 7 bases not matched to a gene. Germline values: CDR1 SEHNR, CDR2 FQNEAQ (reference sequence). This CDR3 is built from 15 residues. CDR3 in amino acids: CASSHRPGGTGELFF. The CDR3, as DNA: TGTGCCAGCAGCCATCGTCCAGGGGGCACCGGGGAGCTGTTTTTT. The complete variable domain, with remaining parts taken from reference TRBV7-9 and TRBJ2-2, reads DTGVSQNPRHKITKRGQNVTFRCDPISEHNRLYWYRQTLGQGPEFLTYFQNEAQLEKSRLLSDRFSAERPKGSFSTLEIQRTEQGDSAMYLCASSHRPGGTGELFFGEGSRLTVL.

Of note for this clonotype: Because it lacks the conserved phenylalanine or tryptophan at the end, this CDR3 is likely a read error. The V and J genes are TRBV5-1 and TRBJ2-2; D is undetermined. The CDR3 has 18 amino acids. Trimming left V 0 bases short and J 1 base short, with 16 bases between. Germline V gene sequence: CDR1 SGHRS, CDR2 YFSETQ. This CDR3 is CASSLEEGRHENTGELFV. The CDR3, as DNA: TGCGCCAGCAGCTTGGAGGAAGGCCGGCATGAGAACACCGGGGAGCTGTTTGTT.